This T cell receptor beta chain was found in a study of blood T cell repertoires in COVID-19. The ends lost 3 bases at V and 7 bases at J; junction bases unmatched: 7. Germline CDR1 reads SGHRS; CDR2 reads YFSETQ. The CDR3 spans 15 residues. Sequencing used immunoSEQ multiplex PCR; TCRdb keeps in-frame clones, though not all of them. Among under 50,000 clones listed, more than 75% were seen once. This clonotype was sampled from a man in his sixties or seventies with active COVID-19. Sequenced material: peripheral blood. The chain recombines TRBV5-1 with TRBJ1-4, with TRBD1 identical over 9 bases. This chain's CDR3 is CASSSTGGSGEKLFF. The DNA of the CDR3 is TGCGCCAGCAGCTCCACAGGGGGCAGCGGTGAAAAACTGTTTTTT.